These T cell receptor beta chains were read from a single sample in a study of cytotoxic CD8 clonotypes in ibrutinib-treated CLL. Here immunoSEQ multiplex PCR was the method, and the copy in TCRdb shows in-frame clones only, minus some. The profile shows about 300,000 clones, less than 85% of them singletons. The sample was PBMCs, taken at disease progression, from a patient treated with ibrutinib. Every receptor here comes from a human donor with chronic lymphocytic leukemia. CDR3s include the opening cysteine and the closing phenylalanine or tryptophan. The D gene is left open where the match is weak. Clone sizes are given selectively: once, few, many, or a class where the clone is expanded.

>.|TRBV7-2|TRBJ2-3|TRBD1
TGTGCCAGCAGCTTAAAGTCAGGGGGAGATACGCAGTATTTT
CASSLKSGGDTQYF
>.|TRBV23-1|TRBJ2-7|.
TGCGCCAGCAGTCGATCGGGGGAATACGGAGTCCGCCACGAGCAGTACTTC
CASSRSGEYGVRHEQYF
>.|TRBV5-1|TRBJ2-7|TRBD2
TGCGCCAGCAGCGTGACTAGCGGGTACTCCTACGAGCAGTACTTC
CASSVTSGYSYEQYF
>.|TRBV5-1|TRBJ2-7|.
TGCGCCAGCAGCTTTCGTACAGGGTCGGGCGAGCAGTACTTC
CASSFRTGSGEQYF
>.|TRBV5-4|TRBJ2-2|.
TGTGCCAGCAGCCCGTTTTTCTGGGCCAGAGACACCGGGGAGCTGTTTTTT
CASSPFFWARDTGELFF
>.|TRBV29-1|TRBJ2-3|.
TGCAGCCCACGGGGGCCCACAGATACGCAGTATTTT
CSPRGPTDTQYF
>.|TRBV18|TRBJ2-7|.
TGTGCCAGCTCACCAGGCAGCCACTACGAGCAGTACTTC
CASSPGSHYEQYF
>.|TRBV7-9|TRBJ2-3|TRBD2
TGTGCCAGCAGCTACCCCACCACTCGGACTAGCGGATTCACAGATACGCAGTATTTT
CASSYPTTRTSGFTDTQYF
>.|TRBV6-5|TRBJ2-1|.
TGTGCCAGCAGCGCTATCGATAGCTCCTACAATGAGCAGTTCTTC
CASSAIDSSYNEQFF
>few|TRBV5-6|TRBJ1-2|.
TGTGCCAGCAGCTTGTCAGCTAACTATGGCTACACCTTC
CASSLSANYGYTF
>.|TRBV19|TRBJ2-6|.
TGTGCCAGTAGTATGGGGGGTCTAGGGTCTGGGGCCAACGTCCTGACTTTC
CASSMGGLGSGANVLTF
>.|TRBV7-9|TRBJ1-2|.
TGTGCCAGCAGCTTTATTGACAACTATGGCTACACCTTC
CASSFIDNYGYTF
>.|TRBV2|TRBJ2-7|.
TGTGCCAGCGGGTTAAGGGGAGGTTCGTACGAGCAGTACTTC
CASGLRGGSYEQYF
>.|TRBV6-5|TRBJ2-7|.
TGTGCCAGCAGTTACTCTCAATCCGGGGTGGCGTACTTC
CASSYSQSGVAYF
>.|TRBV7-7|TRBJ2-2|TRBD1
TGTGCCAGCAGCTTAGGGACAGGGAACACCGGGGAGCTGTTTTTT
CASSLGTGNTGELFF
>.|TRBV11-3|TRBJ2-1|.
TGTGCCAGCAGCTCGGAGGGATATGGTCGGTCCTACAATGAGCAGTTCTTC
CASSSEGYGRSYNEQFF
>.|TRBV18|TRBJ2-5|TRBD2
TGTGCCAGCTCACCACCGGGGACTAGCCTCGAGACCCAGTACTTC
CASSPPGTSLETQYF
>.|TRBV7-3|TRBJ2-1|.
TGTGCCAGCAGCGCACGAGGTAAGCTAGCGTACAATGAGCAGTTCTTC
CASSARGKLAYNEQFF
>.|TRBV12-5|TRBJ2-7|.
TGTGCTAGTGGTTTTGGAACCCACCTAGCGCACAGCTCCTACGAGCAGTACTTC
CASGFGTHLAHSSYEQYF
>.|TRBV28|TRBJ2-3|.
TGTGCCAGCAGTTTAAGCCTAGATACGCAGTATTTT
CASSLSLDTQYF
>.|TRBV19|TRBJ1-5|TRBD1
TGTGCCAGTAGTGGGACAGTTCAGCCCCAGCATTTT
CASSGTVQPQHF
>few|TRBV7-2|TRBJ1-6|.
TGTGCCAGCAGCCGAACGCCTGGCAGGGGCCGCGATCCCCTCCACTTT
CASSRTPGRGRDPLHF
>many|TRBV7-6|TRBJ1-4|.
TGTGCCAGCAGCTTAGCCGGGGTAAATGAAAAACTGTTTTTT
CASSLAGVNEKLFF
>.|TRBV12-5|TRBJ2-7|.
TGTGCTAGTGGTTTGGTTCACGGACAGTCCTACGAGCAGTACTTC
CASGLVHGQSYEQYF
>.|TRBV28|TRBJ2-7|.
TGTGCCAGCAGTTTACCCCCGGGCCGCGGGATCTACGAGCAGTACTTC
CASSLPPGRGIYEQYF
>.|TRBV21-1|TRBJ2-5|.
TGTGCCAGCAGCTGCCCCGGGGCTAGCGAGGAAGAGACCCAGTACTTC
CASSCPGASEEETQYF
>.|TRBV7-9|TRBJ1-1|TRBD1
TGTGCCAGCAGCCCTCCCTGGACAGGGGTGACTGAAGCTTTCTTT
CASSPPWTGVTEAFF
>once|TRBV7-2|TRBJ1-2|.
TGTGCCAGCAGCCCCTGGGGCAGGGTAGGGGGCTACACCTTC
CASSPWGRVGGYTF
>.|TRBV4-1|TRBJ2-7|.
TGCGCCAGCAGCCAAGTAGCGGGGACAGGGCGCTACGAGCAGTACTTC
CASSQVAGTGRYEQYF
>.|TRBV5-1|TRBJ2-3|.
TGCGCCAGCAGCCACTACTACCCTACGACGGGAGATACGCAGTATTTT
CASSHYYPTTGDTQYF
>.|TRBV10-3|TRBJ2-2|TRBD1
TGTGCCATCAGCCGGACAGGGGGGAAAAATTCCGGGGAGCTGTTTTTT
CAISRTGGKNSGELFF
>.|TRBV15|TRBJ2-2|.
TGTGCCACCAGCAGAGGAGGCACCGGGGAGCTGTTTTTT
CATSRGGTGELFF
>.|TRBV25-1|TRBJ2-7|.
TGTGCCAGCAGTCTAACATTGGGGGGCGAGCAGTACTTC
CASSLTLGGEQYF
>many|TRBV10-3|TRBJ2-7|.
TGTGCCATCAGACGGGACAAGTCCTACGAGCAGTACTTC
CAIRRDKSYEQYF
>.|TRBV7-3|TRBJ1-2|.
TGTGCCAGCAGCTTAAAAGGGGGAAACTATGGCTACACCTTC
CASSLKGGNYGYTF
>.|TRBV5-5|TRBJ2-3|TRBD2
TGTGCCAGCAGCCGTACGCTAGCGGTATCTAGCACAGATACGCAGTATTTT
CASSRTLAVSSTDTQYF
>.|TRBV6-6|TRBJ2-2|TRBD2
TGTGCCAGCAGGATGGGACTAGCGGACACCGGGGAGCTGTTTTTT
CASRMGLADTGELFF
>.|TRBV19|TRBJ2-7|.
TGTGCCAGTAGTATAGGGGGCCACGAGCAGTACTTC
CASSIGGHEQYF
>.|TRBV21-1|TRBJ2-7|.
TGTGCCAGCAGCAAATGCCCGAGGGGGACAGGGGTTCGCGAGCAGTACTTC
CASSKCPRGTGVREQYF
>once|TRBV27|TRBJ2-6|.
TGTGCCAGCAGTTTGCTTGGATTCTCTGGGGCCAACGTCCTGACTTTC
CASSLLGFSGANVLTF
>.|TRBV7-2|TRBJ2-7|TRBD1
TGTGCCAGCAGCTTAAGGGGGCGCGTATTCTACGAGCAGTACTTC
CASSLRGRVFYEQYF
>.|TRBV5-1|TRBJ1-2|.
TGCGCCAGCAGTTTCTCGAACTATGGCTACACCTTC
CASSFSNYGYTF